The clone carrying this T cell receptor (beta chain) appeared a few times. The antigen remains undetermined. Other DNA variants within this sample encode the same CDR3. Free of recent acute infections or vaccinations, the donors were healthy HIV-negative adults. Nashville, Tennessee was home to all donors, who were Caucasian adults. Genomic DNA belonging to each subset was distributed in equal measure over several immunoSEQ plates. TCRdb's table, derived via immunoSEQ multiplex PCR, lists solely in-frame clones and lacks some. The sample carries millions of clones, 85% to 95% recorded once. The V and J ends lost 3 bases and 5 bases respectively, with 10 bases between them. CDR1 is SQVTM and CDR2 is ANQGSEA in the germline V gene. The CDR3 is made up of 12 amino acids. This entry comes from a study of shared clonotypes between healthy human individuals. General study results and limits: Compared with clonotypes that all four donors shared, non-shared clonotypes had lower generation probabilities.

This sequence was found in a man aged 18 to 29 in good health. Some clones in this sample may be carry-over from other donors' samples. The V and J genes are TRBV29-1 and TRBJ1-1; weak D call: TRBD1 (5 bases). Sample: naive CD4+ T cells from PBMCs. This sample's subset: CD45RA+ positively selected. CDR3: CSVEGVGTEAFF. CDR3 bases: TGCAGCGTTGAGGGGGTTGGGACTGAAGCTTTCTTT.